This TCR beta chain was found in a study of blood T cell repertoires in COVID-19 (dated by TCRdb to the early 2020s). The study in broad terms: Samples from collaborators originated in the United States, Italy and Spain and spanned both the acute and convalescent phases of COVID-19. Where available, HLA class I and class II types were taken from metadata supplied by the sample provider and were not determined by assay-based typing. Nearly every sample came with metadata listing a de-identified subject ID, COVID-19 status, age in years and sex. The repertoires were released in a freely available public database intended as a resource for research on the immune response to SARS-CoV-2. The prospective study material was composed of cDNA or gDNA derived from T cells, B-cell-depleted T cells, or PBMCs. Samples came from the ongoing ImmuneRACE study (first 160 participants) plus 1,254 subjects from 6 global collaborators. Deeply sampled blood TCRbeta repertoires from subjects exposed to, actively infected with, or recovered from COVID-19 were included in the dataset. Broad study findings and their caveats: How much clinical and demographic metadata was included differed by source and by participant, and the metadata was provided uncurated.

Taken from cysteine to phenylalanine, the CDR3 has 15 residues. Only the CDR3 portion is preserved as DNA: 45 bases, with reading frame beginning at the first base. Relative to germline, V is 0 bases shorter and J is 6 bases shorter, with 9 bases between their ends. As encoded in the germline V gene (reference sequence), CDR1 is MNHEY while CDR2 is SMNVEV. Collaborating institutions collected whole blood in K2EDTA tubes following their own protocols. For TCRbeta analysis, collaborator samples were shipped as frozen whole blood, as isolated PBMCs, or as DNA extracted from either sample type. This clone was seen at least ten times. Its antigen remains unidentified. No base-level quality is on record; no much larger clone is a single base apart. TCRbeta CDR3 regions were amplified from genomic DNA by means of the immunoSEQ Assay, a bias-controlled multiplex PCR. The study's own analysis went as follows. Nucleated cell counts per sample were estimated from amplification of reference gene primers within the assay. To quantify the absolute abundance of each unique TCRbeta CDR3 rearrangement, sequence reads were collapsed and filtered. For each sample, productive Simpson clonality was calculated as the square root of Simpson's diversity index across productive rearrangements. TCRdb took over this immuneACCESS table, retaining in-frame rearrangements with V and J assigned. Such tables are incomplete; in checked studies, under half of the missing clones stem from an unresolved V gene, and the remainder is unexplained. Clone size and the V and J calls come from that table; the DNA yielded D and trimming. This sample has about 130,000 clones in its table, and about 80% of those were observed once. The top ten clones comprise less than 15% of the sample.

Sequenced input: peripheral blood. The sequence joins TRBV27 to TRBJ1-6; the D gene assignment is ambiguous. The clonotype comes from a woman in her sixties with acute or convalescent COVID-19. The nucleotides are TGTGCCAGCAGTTTATCGAGAGGGCCTAATTCACCCCTCCACTTT. It translates to CASSLSRGPNSPLHF.